A selection of T cell receptor beta chains follows, all from one sample in a study of blood T cell repertoires in COVID-19. Here immunoSEQ multiplex PCR was the method, and the copy in TCRdb shows in-frame clones only, minus some. The sample carries about 170,000 clones, around four fifths recorded once. The sample consisted of PBMCs or T cells enriched from blood (not recorded which). The receptors come from a woman aged 45 to 65 in a cohort exposed to, infected with or recovered from COVID-19 (not recorded which). Each CDR3 is given with its conserved first and last residue. Fields, in order: clone size, J gene, D gene, V gene, CDR3 protein, CDR3 DNA. A D gene is named only where the DNA matches it firmly. Size is stated for part of the rows, as once, few or many counts, or as a class when the clone is expanded.

clone size: .; J gene: TRBJ2-2; D gene: TRBD1; V gene: TRBV29-1; CDR3 protein: CSAGQGAVGELFF; CDR3 DNA: TGCAGCGCGGGACAGGGGGCTGTCGGGGAGCTGTTTTTT
clone size: .; J gene: TRBJ2-1; D gene: .; V gene: TRBV7-2; CDR3 protein: CASSSLARDYNEQFF; CDR3 DNA: TGTGCCAGCAGCTCTCTTGCGAGGGATTACAATGAGCAGTTCTTC
clone size: .; J gene: TRBJ2-5; D gene: .; V gene: TRBV5-5; CDR3 protein: CASSLAGSTRQETQYF; CDR3 DNA: TGTGCCAGCAGCTTGGCCGGCTCTACTAGACAAGAGACCCAGTACTTC
clone size: .; J gene: TRBJ2-7; D gene: .; V gene: TRBV10-2; CDR3 protein: CASGETYEQYF; CDR3 DNA: TGCGCCAGCGGGGAGACCTACGAGCAGTACTTC
clone size: .; J gene: TRBJ1-6; D gene: .; V gene: TRBV2; CDR3 protein: CASSDSLDSPLHF; CDR3 DNA: TGTGCCAGCAGTGACAGCCTAGATTCACCCCTCCACTTT
clone size: .; J gene: TRBJ2-7; D gene: .; V gene: TRBV12-2; CDR3 protein: CASRLDSRGTQGLCEQYF; CDR3 DNA: TGTGCAAGTCGCTTAGACAGTAGGGGGACCCAAGGCCTCTGTGAGCAGTACTTC
clone size: .; J gene: TRBJ1-1; D gene: .; V gene: TRBV28; CDR3 protein: CASSHPLPQPEGEDEAFF; CDR3 DNA: TGTGCCAGCAGCCACCCCCTCCCCCAACCCGAGGGGGAAGATGAAGCTTTCTTT
clone size: .; J gene: TRBJ2-4; D gene: TRBD2; V gene: TRBV3-1/TRBV3-2; CDR3 protein: CASSQEWRGANIQYF; CDR3 DNA: TGTGCCAGCAGCCAAGAATGGCGGGGGGCGAACATTCAGTACTTC
clone size: few; J gene: TRBJ1-4; D gene: .; V gene: TRBV5-1; CDR3 protein: CASSYSRPGDEKLFF; CDR3 DNA: TGCGCCAGCAGCTACTCGCGGCCGGGGGATGAAAAACTGTTTTTT
clone size: many; J gene: TRBJ1-4; D gene: TRBD1; V gene: TRBV5-5; CDR3 protein: CASSFWGQGNEKLFF; CDR3 DNA: TGTGCCAGCAGCTTCTGGGGACAGGGAAATGAAAAACTGTTTTTT
clone size: .; J gene: TRBJ2-2; D gene: TRBD1; V gene: TRBV28; CDR3 protein: CASSTTGTVNTGELFF; CDR3 DNA: TGTGCCAGCAGTACCACCGGGACAGTCAACACCGGGGAGCTGTTTTTT
clone size: .; J gene: TRBJ1-2; D gene: .; V gene: TRBV2; CDR3 protein: CASRYTQDFYGYTF; CDR3 DNA: TGTGCCAGCAGGTATACACAGGATTTCTATGGCTACACCTTC
clone size: few; J gene: TRBJ1-2; D gene: .; V gene: TRBV7-9; CDR3 protein: CASSPPKIGARPDYGYTF; CDR3 DNA: TGTGCCAGCAGCCCGCCTAAAATTGGGGCCCGCCCCGACTATGGCTACACCTTC
clone size: .; J gene: TRBJ1-2; D gene: .; V gene: TRBV2; CDR3 protein: CASSELGANGYTF; CDR3 DNA: TGTGCCAGCAGTGAACTGGGGGCCAATGGCTACACCTTC
clone size: .; J gene: TRBJ2-1; D gene: .; V gene: TRBV5-1; CDR3 protein: CASSLAQSIYNEQFF; CDR3 DNA: TGCGCCAGCAGCTTGGCACAGAGCATTTACAATGAGCAGTTCTTC
clone size: .; J gene: TRBJ1-1; D gene: .; V gene: TRBV20-1; CDR3 protein: CSASRGTEAFF; CDR3 DNA: TGCAGTGCTAGTCGGGGCACTGAAGCTTTCTTT
clone size: .; J gene: TRBJ2-2; D gene: TRBD1; V gene: TRBV5-4; CDR3 protein: CASSEVGTELTGELFF; CDR3 DNA: TGTGCCAGCAGCGAGGTCGGGACAGAGCTTACCGGGGAGCTGTTTTTT
clone size: .; J gene: TRBJ2-2; D gene: TRBD1; V gene: TRBV6-5; CDR3 protein: CASSQSPGGKVELFF; CDR3 DNA: TGTGCCAGCAGCCAAAGCCCAGGGGGAAAGGTGGAGCTGTTTTTT
clone size: .; J gene: TRBJ2-1; D gene: TRBD2; V gene: TRBV7-7; CDR3 protein: CASSPGLAGDNEQFF; CDR3 DNA: TGTGCTAGCAGCCCCGGACTAGCGGGAGACAATGAGCAGTTCTTC
clone size: .; J gene: TRBJ1-1; D gene: .; V gene: TRBV30; CDR3 protein: CAWEGGWNTEAFF; CDR3 DNA: TGTGCCTGGGAAGGGGGATGGAACACTGAAGCTTTCTTT
clone size: .; J gene: TRBJ2-1; D gene: TRBD2; V gene: TRBV7-8; CDR3 protein: CASSPIKPLAGGVRLFNEQFF; CDR3 DNA: TGTGCCAGCAGCCCTATTAAGCCTTTAGCGGGAGGGGTCAGGCTCTTTAATGAGCAGTTCTTC
clone size: .; J gene: TRBJ2-5; D gene: TRBD2; V gene: TRBV6-6; CDR3 protein: CASSDRGVEETQYF; CDR3 DNA: TGTGCCAGCAGTGACCGGGGGGTGGAAGAGACCCAGTACTTC
clone size: .; J gene: TRBJ1-1; D gene: .; V gene: TRBV3-1/TRBV3-2; CDR3 protein: CASSLRQNTEAFF; CDR3 DNA: TGTGCCAGCAGCCTCCGACAAAACACTGAAGCTTTCTTT
clone size: .; J gene: TRBJ1-4; D gene: TRBD1; V gene: TRBV28; CDR3 protein: CASSPRGTATNEKLFF; CDR3 DNA: TGTGCCAGCAGTCCCCGAGGGACAGCAACTAATGAAAAACTGTTTTTT
clone size: .; J gene: TRBJ2-1; D gene: TRBD1; V gene: TRBV9; CDR3 protein: CASSLVGTVYNEQFF; CDR3 DNA: TGTGCCAGCTCCCTAGTGGGGACAGTATACAATGAGCAGTTCTTC
clone size: .; J gene: TRBJ2-3; D gene: .; V gene: TRBV18; CDR3 protein: CASSPPAGTHREYF; CDR3 DNA: TGTGCCAGCTCCCCCCCCGCGGGGACCCATAGGGAGTATTTT
clone size: .; J gene: TRBJ1-6; D gene: .; V gene: TRBV19; CDR3 protein: CASSLPGGTNSPLHF; CDR3 DNA: TGTGCCAGTAGTCTACCGGGGGGTACTAATTCACCCCTCCACTTT
clone size: .; J gene: TRBJ2-7; D gene: TRBD2; V gene: TRBV28; CDR3 protein: CASSTRSSGSYEQYF; CDR3 DNA: TGTGCCAGCAGCACCCGGTCTAGCGGTTCCTACGAGCAGTACTTC
clone size: .; J gene: TRBJ1-5; D gene: .; V gene: TRBV2; CDR3 protein: CASSEDGIGNQPQHF; CDR3 DNA: TGTGCCAGCAGTGAAGACGGGATCGGCAATCAGCCCCAGCATTTT
clone size: .; J gene: TRBJ1-2; D gene: .; V gene: TRBV3-1/TRBV3-2; CDR3 protein: CASSRVEGGAYGYTF; CDR3 DNA: TGTGCCAGCAGCAGAGTGGAGGGGGGGGCCTATGGCTACACCTTC
clone size: .; J gene: TRBJ2-3; D gene: TRBD2; V gene: TRBV19; CDR3 protein: CASSSELAGGTDTQYF; CDR3 DNA: TGTGCCAGTAGTTCTGAGCTAGCGGGGGGCACAGATACGCAGTATTTT
clone size: .; J gene: TRBJ2-1; D gene: .; V gene: TRBV24-1; CDR3 protein: CATSDSPSAGLYNEQFF; CDR3 DNA: TGTGCCACCAGTGATTCCCCTAGCGCCGGATTATACAATGAGCAGTTCTTC
clone size: .; J gene: TRBJ2-7; D gene: TRBD2; V gene: TRBV9; CDR3 protein: CASSVGTSEQYF; CDR3 DNA: TGTGCCAGCAGCGTAGGGACTAGCGAGCAGTACTTC
clone size: .; J gene: TRBJ2-7; D gene: .; V gene: TRBV2; CDR3 protein: CASSEVSSYEQYF; CDR3 DNA: TGTGCCAGCAGTGAAGTGTCATCCTACGAGCAGTACTTC
clone size: .; J gene: TRBJ2-5; D gene: TRBD2; V gene: TRBV7-3; CDR3 protein: CASSLREGETQYF; CDR3 DNA: TGTGCCAGCAGCTTAAGGGAGGGAGAGACCCAGTACTTC
clone size: .; J gene: TRBJ1-4; D gene: TRBD1; V gene: TRBV5-4; CDR3 protein: CASSLGQGGEKLFF; CDR3 DNA: TGTGCCAGCAGCTTGGGACAGGGTGGTGAAAAACTGTTTTTT
clone size: .; J gene: TRBJ1-1; D gene: .; V gene: TRBV28; CDR3 protein: CASRPAGAGTEAFF; CDR3 DNA: TGTGCCAGCAGGCCCGCGGGGGCGGGAACTGAAGCTTTCTTT
clone size: .; J gene: TRBJ1-2; D gene: .; V gene: TRBV10-3; CDR3 protein: CAIKSDTRKRHGYTF; CDR3 DNA: TGTGCCATCAAGTCGGACACACGAAAGCGCCATGGCTACACCTTC
clone size: .; J gene: TRBJ1-4; D gene: .; V gene: TRBV5-1; CDR3 protein: CASCVYGESEKLFF; CDR3 DNA: TGCGCCAGCTGCGTCTACGGGGAGTCTGAAAAACTGTTTTTT
clone size: .; J gene: TRBJ1-1; D gene: .; V gene: TRBV5-1; CDR3 protein: CASSLAMVSGTEAFF; CDR3 DNA: TGCGCCAGCAGCTTGGCGATGGTCTCGGGTACTGAAGCTTTCTTT
clone size: few; J gene: TRBJ2-2; D gene: .; V gene: TRBV7-6; CDR3 protein: CASSLVVQGPAAPTGELFF; CDR3 DNA: TGTGCCAGCAGCTTAGTAGTGCAGGGGCCCGCGGCCCCAACCGGGGAGCTGTTTTTT
clone size: .; J gene: TRBJ1-5; D gene: TRBD1; V gene: TRBV2; CDR3 protein: CASTSTGGNQPQHF; CDR3 DNA: TGTGCCAGCACCTCGACAGGGGGCAATCAGCCCCAGCATTTT
clone size: .; J gene: TRBJ2-2; D gene: TRBD1; V gene: TRBV7-6; CDR3 protein: CASSQLGTAGTGELFF; CDR3 DNA: TGTGCCAGCAGCCAACTGGGGACAGCTGGGACCGGGGAGCTGTTTTTT
clone size: .; J gene: TRBJ1-5; D gene: TRBD1; V gene: TRBV6-5; CDR3 protein: CASSPVDRGDQPQHF; CDR3 DNA: TGTGCCAGCAGTCCCGTGGACAGGGGGGACCAGCCCCAGCATTTT
clone size: .; J gene: TRBJ1-2; D gene: .; V gene: TRBV20-1; CDR3 protein: CSASEGVDYGYTF; CDR3 DNA: TGCAGTGCTAGTGAAGGGGTGGACTATGGCTACACCTTC
clone size: .; J gene: TRBJ2-5; D gene: .; V gene: TRBV19; CDR3 protein: CASSKDPQGETQYF; CDR3 DNA: TGTGCCAGTAGTAAGGACCCACAGGGAGAGACCCAGTACTTC
clone size: .; J gene: TRBJ1-5; D gene: .; V gene: TRBV19; CDR3 protein: CAAAPAGTRQPQHF; CDR3 DNA: TGTGCCGCTGCTCCAGCGGGGACGCGTCAGCCCCAGCATTTT
clone size: .; J gene: TRBJ2-1; D gene: .; V gene: TRBV7-9; CDR3 protein: CASSLFPQRDGTPPHEQFF; CDR3 DNA: TGTGCCAGCAGCTTATTCCCTCAAAGGGACGGGACTCCCCCCCATGAGCAGTTCTTC
clone size: few; J gene: TRBJ2-1; D gene: TRBD2; V gene: TRBV2; CDR3 protein: CASSMRGGQISYNEQFF; CDR3 DNA: TGTGCCAGCAGTATGCGCGGGGGGCAAATCTCCTACAATGAGCAGTTCTTC
clone size: .; J gene: TRBJ2-3; D gene: .; V gene: TRBV3-1/TRBV3-2; CDR3 protein: CASSPLPYIATPPTDTQYF; CDR3 DNA: TGTGCCAGCAGCCCCCTGCCCTACATAGCGACCCCGCCAACAGATACGCAGTATTTT